What follows are 5 T cell receptor beta chains derived from one specimen sequenced in a study of early T cells in non-severe SARS-CoV-2 infection. MiXCR, run by TCRdb on the 5' RACE reads, gives a single entry per CDR3 protein. The sample comprises 30,000 to 40,000 distinct CDR3 sequences, about 6.5% of which are singletons, and approximately 7.6% rests with the top ten. Sequenced input: whole blood. These receptors were collected from an adult who was a healthcare worker with PCR-confirmed SARS-CoV-2 infection or an uninfected control (not recorded which).

This clonotype was seen more than once but under ten times. The V and J genes are TRBV30 and TRBJ1-1; no clear D gene. V lost 0 bases to trimming and J lost 5 bases, with 7 bases between them. This CDR3 spans 12 amino acids. In germline, CDR1 is GTSNPN, CDR2 SVGIG (reference sequence). CDR3 in amino acids: CAWSVGRTEAFF. DNA for the CDR3: TGTGCCTGGAGTGTTGGCAGGACTGAAGCTTTCTTT.

V usage is TRBV28 and J usage is TRBJ2-1, with TRBD1 matching 7 bases. The CDR3 extends over 13 amino acids. Germline lookup yields CDR1 MDHEN and CDR2 SYDVKM. V was pared by 6 bases and J by 5 bases, with 4 bases of the junction left unmatched. The CDR3 DNA sequence: TGTGCCAGCAGAGCGACAGGGCACAATGAGCAGTTCTTC. As protein: CASRATGHNEQFF.

This rearrangement joins TRBV7-3 to TRBJ2-2; a possible D gene is TRBD2 (5 bases). Germline V gives CDR1 SGHTA, CDR2 FQGTGA. This CDR3 comprises 14 residues. The V end was cut by 8 bases, the J end by 0 bases, with 10 bases between. The CDR3 DNA follows: TGTGCCAGCCCCCCCGGGACGAACACCGGGGAGCTGTTTTTT. This sequence encodes CASPPGTNTGELFF.

This clonotype was counted many times. The rearrangement links TRBV29-1 to TRBJ1-1; D remains unclear. Germline V gives CDR1 SQVTM, CDR2 ANQGSEA. The CDR3 is made up of 13 amino acids. V was trimmed by 1 base and J by 2 bases, leaving 8 bases between them. CDR3 in amino acids: CSVEGQTNTEAFF. For the CDR3, the DNA is TGCAGCGTTGAAGGGCAGACCAACACTGAAGCTTTCTTT.

This clonotype was counted at least ten times. The V gene is TRBV7-2, the J gene TRBJ2-7, with TRBD2 matching over 7 bases. CDR1 is SGHTA and CDR2 is FQGNSA in the germline V gene. The CDR3 has 15 residues. V lost 6 bases, J lost 0 bases, and 8 bases stayed unmatched. The CDR3, as DNA: TGTGCCAGCAGGCCCGGGACTATAAGCTCCTACGAGCAGTACTTC. Encoded protein: CASRPGTISSYEQYF.